The sequence of this T cell receptor (beta chain) was determined in a study of T cell changes during pregnancy in multiple sclerosis. Clones were sequenced by immunoSEQ multiplex PCR, and TCRdb holds only the in-frame ones, with some missing. Among approximately 70,000 clones listed, about 93% were seen once. This CDR3 contains 16 residues. In germline, CDR1 is SGDLS, CDR2 YYNGEE. Trimming took off 2 bases at V and 0 bases at J, with 12 bases between the two ends. This TCR derives from a female donor in good health, enrolled as a control in a pregnancy study. Source: peripheral blood, taken in the first trimester of pregnancy. This sequence joins TRBV9 and TRBJ2-1; D not certain. CDR3 nucleotides: TGTGCCAGCAGCGTCGGGTGGTTTGGCTCCTACAATGAGCAGTTCTTC. Translation: CASSVGWFGSYNEQFF. The whole variable domain, filled in from reference TRBV9 and TRBJ2-1, reads DSGVTQTPKHLITATGQRVTLRCSPRSGDLSVYWYQQSLDQGLQFLIQYYNGEERAKGNILERFSAQQFPDLHSELNLSSLELGDSALYFCASSVGWFGSYNEQFFGPGTRLTVL.